A single T cell receptor (beta chain) is shown here with its context. V was clipped by 7 bases and J by 7 bases; unmatched bases: 7. The CDR3 covers 14 residues. Germline V gives CDR1 MNHNS, CDR2 SASEGT. The sample belongs to a study of response to subunit inactivated influenza vaccine. TCRdb redid the calling of the RT-PCR reads with MiXCR, one entry per CDR3 protein. Seen here are roughly 540,000 distinct CDR3 sequences, roughly 25% observed once, and the top ten hold roughly 2.8%. These data are also associated with another study on T cells expressing NK-cell markers. From that report: A 5'RACE template switching approach incorporating UMIs was used to make TCR beta cDNA. It was still unclear whether expanded NKG2C+ T cell clones were HCMV specific.

The sequence was collected from a man between 50 and 59 years old who received an inactivated influenza vaccine. The sample consisted of CD4+ T cells sorted from PBMCs, taken about 11 days after vaccination. The chain employs TRBV6-1 and TRBJ2-1; 10 positions agree with TRBD1. CDR3 sequence reads: CASTPTGGWNEQFF. For the CDR3, the DNA is TGTGCCAGCACCCCGACAGGGGGCTGGAATGAGCAGTTCTTC.